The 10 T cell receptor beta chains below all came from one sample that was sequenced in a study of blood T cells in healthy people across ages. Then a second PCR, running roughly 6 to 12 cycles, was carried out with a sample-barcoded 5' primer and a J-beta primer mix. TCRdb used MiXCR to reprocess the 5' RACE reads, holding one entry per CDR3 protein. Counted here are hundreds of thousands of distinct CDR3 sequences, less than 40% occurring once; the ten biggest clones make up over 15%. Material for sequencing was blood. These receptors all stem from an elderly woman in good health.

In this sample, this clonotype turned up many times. CDR3 amino acids: CASSQGGRGDTEAFF. The CDR3 coding sequence is TGCGCCAGCAGCCAAGGGGGCAGGGGCGACACTGAAGCTTTCTTT. The chain employs TRBV4-3 and TRBJ1-1; a possible D gene is TRBD1 (6 bases). The ends were cut back, 1 base at V and 3 bases at J, with 12 bases in the middle. The V gene's germline CDR1 is LGHNA and CDR2 YSLEER. This CDR3 comprises 15 residues.

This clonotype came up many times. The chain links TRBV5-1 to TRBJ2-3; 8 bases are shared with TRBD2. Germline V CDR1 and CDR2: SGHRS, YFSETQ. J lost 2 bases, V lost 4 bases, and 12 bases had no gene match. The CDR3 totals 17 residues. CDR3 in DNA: TGCGCCAGCAGCGCCACTTTAGCGGGGAGATTCACAGATACGCAGTATTTT. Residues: CASSATLAGRFTDTQYF.

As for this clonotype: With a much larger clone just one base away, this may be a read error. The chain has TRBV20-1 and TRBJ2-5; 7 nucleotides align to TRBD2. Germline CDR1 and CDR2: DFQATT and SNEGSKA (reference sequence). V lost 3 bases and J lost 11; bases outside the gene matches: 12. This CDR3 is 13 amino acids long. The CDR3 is CSASPWVGGEQYF. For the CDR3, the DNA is TGCAGTGCTAGTCCTTGGGTGGGGGGGGAGCAGTACTTC.

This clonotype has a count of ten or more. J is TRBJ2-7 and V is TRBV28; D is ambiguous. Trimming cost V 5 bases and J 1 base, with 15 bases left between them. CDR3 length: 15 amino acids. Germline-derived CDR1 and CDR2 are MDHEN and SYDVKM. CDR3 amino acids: CASSTTRRQSYEQYF. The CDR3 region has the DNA TGTGCCAGCAGTACAACCAGGCGCCAGTCCTACGAGCAGTACTTC.

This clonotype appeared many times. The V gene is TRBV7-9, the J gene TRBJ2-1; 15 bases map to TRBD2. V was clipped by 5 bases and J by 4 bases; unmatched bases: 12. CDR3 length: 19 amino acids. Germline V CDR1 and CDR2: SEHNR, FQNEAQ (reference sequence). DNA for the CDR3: TGTGCCAGCAGCCTGGGACTAGCGGGGGGCCTATCCCAATACAATGAGCAGTTCTTC. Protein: CASSLGLAGGLSQYNEQFF.

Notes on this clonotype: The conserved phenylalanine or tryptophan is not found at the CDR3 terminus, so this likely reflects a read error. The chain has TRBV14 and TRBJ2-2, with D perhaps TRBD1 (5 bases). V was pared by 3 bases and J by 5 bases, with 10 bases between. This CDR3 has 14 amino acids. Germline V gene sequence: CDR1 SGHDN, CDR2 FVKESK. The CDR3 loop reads CASSQLRGTGELFC. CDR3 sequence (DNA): TGTGCCAGCAGCCAGTTAAGGGGTACCGGGGAGCTGTTTTGT.

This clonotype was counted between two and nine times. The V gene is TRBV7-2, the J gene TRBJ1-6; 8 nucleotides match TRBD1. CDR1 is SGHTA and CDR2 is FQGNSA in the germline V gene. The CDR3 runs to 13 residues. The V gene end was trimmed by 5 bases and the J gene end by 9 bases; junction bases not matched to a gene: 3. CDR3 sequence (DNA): TGTGCCAGCAGCCCCCAGGGGGCTTCACCCCTCCACTTT. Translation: CASSPQGASPLHF.

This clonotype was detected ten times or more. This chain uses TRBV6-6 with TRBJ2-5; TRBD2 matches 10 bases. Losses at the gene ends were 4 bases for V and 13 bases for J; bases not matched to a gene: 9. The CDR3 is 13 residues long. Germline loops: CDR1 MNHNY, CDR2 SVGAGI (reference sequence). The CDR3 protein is CASSLELAGYRYF. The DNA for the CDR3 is TGTGCCAGCAGTTTGGAACTAGCGGGGTATCGGTACTTC.

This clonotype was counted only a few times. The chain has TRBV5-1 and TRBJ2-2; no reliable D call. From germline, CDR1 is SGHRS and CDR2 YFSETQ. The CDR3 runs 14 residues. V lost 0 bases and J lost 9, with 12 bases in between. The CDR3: CASSLEQPGRELFF. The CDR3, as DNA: TGCGCCAGCAGCTTGGAGCAGCCAGGTCGGGAGCTGTTTTTT.

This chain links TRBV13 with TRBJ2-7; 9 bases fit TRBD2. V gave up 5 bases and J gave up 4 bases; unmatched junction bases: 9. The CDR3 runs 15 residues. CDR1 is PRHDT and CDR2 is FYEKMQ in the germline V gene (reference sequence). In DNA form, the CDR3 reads TGTGCCAGCAGCGCGTCCGGGACTAGCAAGTACGAGCAGTACTTC. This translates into CASSASGTSKYEQYF.